This T cell receptor (beta chain) came from a study of beta chain features in type 1 diabetes. This clone was recorded a few times. What it binds is unknown. Expressed TCRB transcripts were sequenced because the isolated RNA had all been reverse transcribed beforehand. Method: immunoSEQ multiplex PCR; TCRdb's copy keeps in-frame clones and lacks some. The data contain around 160,000 clones, roughly 60% of them seen just once; the ten biggest clones take up about 0.081%. Germline CDR1 and CDR2: MGHRA and YSYEKL. The V end lost 0 bases, the J end lost 7 bases, and 6 bases lay between the germline ends. The CDR3 runs to 13 residues. General study results and limits: TCRB CDR3s from Type 1 diabetes patients were moderately but significantly shorter in all four CD4+ subsets.

This TCR was sampled from a man aged 25-45 years with type 1 diabetes. The chain combines TRBV4-1 with TRBJ1-4; D remains ambiguous. Sequencing was performed on naive CD4+ T cells from blood. CDR3 sequence reads: CASSQDYGEKLFF. The CDR3 DNA follows: TGCGCCAGCAGCCAAGATTACGGTGAAAAACTGTTTTTT.